Listed here are 20 T cell receptor beta chains from one sample, sequenced in a study of cytomegalovirus exposure and HLA in healthy donors (dated by TCRdb to the late 2010s). Library creation used the immunoSEQ multiplex PCR assay. For the multiplex PCR, a mixture combining 60 forward primers for TCR Vbeta segments and 13 reverse primers for TCR Jbeta segments was used. The clones in this table, taken by TCRdb from immuneACCESS, are in-frame only. Not every clone is retained; where verified, under half of the shortfall comes from an unresolved V gene, and the cause of the rest is unknown. This sample is represented by about 140,000 clones; more than 70% of them were singletons. The ten largest clones capture over 3% of the sample. The sequencing input was PBMCs. These receptors were obtained from a man aged 35-49 years in good health and CMV-seronegative.

The chain uses TRBV6-1 and TRBJ2-3; TRBD2 might be the D (5 bases). Germline-derived CDR1 and CDR2 are MNHNS and SASEGT. V lost 5 bases to trimming and J lost 0 bases, with 9 bases between them. The CDR3 has 14 residues. The CDR3 sequence is CASSRGSSTDTQYF. The CDR3 DNA reads TGTGCCAGCAGTCGGGGTTCCAGCACAGATACGCAGTATTTT.

This chain links TRBV7-3 with TRBJ2-6, with 10 bases matching TRBD1. The V segment lost 5 bases and the J segment 2 bases; nucleotides outside the gene matches: 9. Germline V gene data show CDR1 as SGHTA and CDR2 as FQGTGA. This CDR3 contains 18 residues. The CDR3 loop reads CASSATGTGAAGANVLTF. CDR3 nucleotide sequence: TGTGCCAGCAGCGCCACCGGGACAGGGGCAGCTGGGGCCAACGTCCTGACTTTC. Full variable domain (missing parts from reference TRBV7-3 and TRBJ2-6): GAGVSQTPSNKVTEKGKYVELRCDPISGHTALYWYRQSLGQGPEFLIYFQGTGAADDSGLPNDRFFAVRPEGSVSTLKIQRTERGDSAVYLCASSATGTGAAGANVLTFGAGSRLTVL.

The chain is built from TRBV19 and TRBJ2-3, with TRBD2 as a possible D gene (6 bases). Germline V lookup: CDR1 LNHDA, CDR2 SQIVND (reference sequence). This CDR3 has 17 residues. Deletions cut 6 bases from V and 2 bases from J, with 21 bases between. For the CDR3, the DNA is TGTGCCAGTAGCCCCAGACTAGTAGCAGTCCACACAGATACGCAGTATTTT. The encoded protein is CASSPRLVAVHTDTQYF.

The chain joins TRBV10-3 to TRBJ1-2; 7 nucleotides align to TRBD1. V trimming: 7 bases; J trimming: 5 bases; junction bases outside the gene matches: 16. This CDR3 contains 16 residues. Looked up from germline, CDR1 is ENHRY and CDR2 is SYGVKD. The CDR3: CAITRLQGGGWYGYTF. The CDR3 DNA is TGTGCCATCACGAGGCTCCAGGGGGGAGGATGGTATGGCTACACCTTC.

The chain carries TRBV7-2 and TRBJ1-5, with TRBD1 matching over 8 bases. Trimming cost V 5 bases and J 4 bases; bases outside gene matches: 7. CDR3 length: 15 residues. Germline CDR1 and CDR2: SGHTA and FQGNSA. The CDR3: CASSSQGALNQPQHF. The CDR3 nucleotides are TGTGCCAGCAGCAGCCAGGGGGCCTTGAATCAGCCCCAGCATTTT.

The chain employs TRBV4-1 and TRBJ1-2; 9 bases map to TRBD1. Germline values: CDR1 MGHRA, CDR2 YSYEKL. The CDR3 contains 16 residues. V was clipped by 0 bases and J by 5 bases; unmatched bases: 7. The CDR3 protein is CASSQDRGTGSYGYTF. The CDR3 DNA sequence: TGCGCCAGCAGCCAAGATCGGGGGACAGGGAGTTATGGCTACACCTTC.

The chain uses TRBV27 and TRBJ2-1; 7 bases agree with TRBD2. Germline CDR1 reads MNHEY; CDR2 reads SMNVEV (reference sequence). The CDR3 is made up of 16 amino acids. Trimming at V came to 5 bases and at J to 2 bases, leaving 9 bases not matched to a gene. The DNA for the CDR3 is TGTGCCAGCAGTGGGGGGGGAGGGAAGCCCTACAATGAGCAGTTCTTC. It yields the protein CASSGGGGKPYNEQFF.

V gene TRBV7-8 combines with J gene TRBJ1-5; no definite D call. The CDR3 totals 14 residues. V was cut by 1 base and J by 4 bases, with 8 bases left in between. Germline V CDR1 and CDR2: SGHVS, FQNEAQ. Here the CDR3 DNA reads TGTGCCAGCAGCTTAGTAGAGAAAAATCAGCCCCAGCATTTT. Translated: CASSLVEKNQPQHF.

The chain has TRBV7-6 and TRBJ2-2, with no clear D. CDR1 and CDR2 from the germline V gene are SGHVS and FNYEAQ. Trimming pared 5 bases from V and 5 bases from J, leaving 6 bases between. This CDR3 is 12 amino acids long. CDR3 coding DNA: TGTGCCAGCAGCCCTGTAACCGGGGAGCTGTTTTTT. Amino acids: CASSPVTGELFF. Based on the CDR3 plus reference TRBV7-6 and TRBJ2-2, the full variable domain is GAGVSQSPRYKVTKRGQDVALRCDPISGHVSLYWYRQALGQGPEFLTYFNYEAQQDKSGLPNDRFSAERPEGSISTLTIQRTEQRDSAMYRCASSPVTGELFFGEGSRLTVL.

The chain is built from TRBV4-2 and TRBJ1-1, with 9 positions matching TRBD1. V was pared by 0 bases and J by 3 bases, with 8 bases of the junction left unmatched. CDR1 is LGHNA and CDR2 is YNFKEQ in the germline V gene. CDR3 length equals 17 residues. CDR3 coding DNA: TGTGCCAGCAGCCAAGATCTACAGGGGGCAACCTACACTGAAGCTTTCTTT. It codes for CASSQDLQGATYTEAFF.

The chain links TRBV4-3 to TRBJ2-3; 13 nucleotides line up with TRBD2. V gave up 5 bases and J gave up 4 bases; unmatched junction bases: 3. The germline gives CDR1 LGHNA, CDR2 YSLEER. The CDR3 is 15 residues long. CDR3 loop: CASSMGLAGPDTQYF. CDR3 in DNA: TGCGCCAGCAGCATGGGACTAGCGGGGCCAGATACGCAGTATTTT.

This clone has more than one count but fewer than ten. This sequence joins TRBV25-1 and TRBJ1-3, with 7 bases identical to TRBD1. The V gene's germline CDR1 is MGHDK and CDR2 SYGVNS. V lost 4 bases and J lost 4; bases outside the gene matches: 10. The CDR3 is made up of 16 amino acids. CDR3 DNA sequence: TGTGCCAGCAGTGGACAGGGTGGATCGTCCGGAAACACCATATATTTT. Protein: CASSGQGGSSGNTIYF.

The chain joins TRBV11-3 to TRBJ1-4, with D maybe TRBD1 (5 bases). This CDR3 is built from 13 residues. Per the germline V gene, CDR1 is SGHNT and CDR2 is YENEEA. Trimming left V 5 bases short and J 7 bases short, with 11 bases between. In nucleotides, the CDR3 is TGTGCCAGCAGCCGACTTAGGGGTGAAAAACTGTTTTTT. This codes for CASSRLRGEKLFF.

The chain joins TRBV29-1 to TRBJ2-5, with 7 nucleotides matching TRBD2. This CDR3 spans 16 amino acids. The germline V gene encodes CDR1 SQVTM and CDR2 ANQGSEA. V was pared by 5 bases and J by 3 bases, with 15 bases of the junction left unmatched. CDR3 protein: CSVKGWGLADKETQYF. The CDR3 DNA reads as TGCAGCGTTAAGGGGTGGGGCCTAGCGGACAAAGAGACCCAGTACTTC.

The chain employs TRBV6-6 and TRBJ1-2; tentative D call: TRBD1 (5 bases). V was shortened by 6 bases and J by 4 bases, with 6 bases between the two germline ends. In germline, CDR1 is MNHNY, CDR2 SVGAGI (reference sequence). CDR3 length: 11 amino acids. The CDR3 sequence: CASSRAYGYTF. The CDR3 DNA is TGTGCCAGCAGCAGGGCCTATGGCTACACCTTC.

The V and J genes are TRBV6-5 and TRBJ2-7; D might be TRBD2 (5 bases). V was clipped by 4 bases and J by 3 bases, with 7 bases between them. The CDR3 is made up of 12 amino acids. Looked up from germline, CDR1 is MNHEY and CDR2 is SVGAGI. CDR3: CASSSGIYEQYF. CDR3 sequence (DNA): TGTGCCAGCAGTTCCGGGATCTACGAGCAGTACTTC.

The chain joins TRBV5-4 to TRBJ2-5; TRBD2 matches at 10 bases. CDR1 and CDR2 from the germline V gene are SGHNT and YYREEE (reference sequence). There are 18 residues in the CDR3. Germline trimming cut 1 base from V and 5 bases from J; bases unmatched to any gene: 14. Written as DNA, the CDR3 is TGTGCCAGCAGCTTGTGGGCGGGCCTAGCGGGAGACGAGGAGACCCAGTACTTC. Residues: CASSLWAGLAGDEETQYF.

This sequence joins TRBV9 and TRBJ1-3; 7 bases are a match to TRBD1. Germline loops: CDR1 SGDLS, CDR2 YYNGEE. CDR3 length equals 16 residues. Trimming took 0 bases from V and 6 from J; bases not matched to a gene: 9. The CDR3 protein is CASSVAVTGDENTIYF. In DNA, the CDR3 is TGTGCCAGCAGCGTAGCCGTTACAGGGGACGAAAACACCATATATTTT.

The CDR3 region is CASSERTGRYEQFF. DNA for the CDR3: TGTGCCAGCAGTGAAAGGACAGGGCGGTATGAGCAGTTCTTC. This chain links TRBV2 with TRBJ2-1, with 8 bases that match TRBD1. The V gene end was trimmed by 2 bases and the J gene end by 8 bases; junction bases not matched to a gene: 5. CDR3 length: 14 residues. Germline V CDR1 and CDR2: SNHLY, FYNNEI.

The chain is built from TRBV28 and TRBJ2-1; 9 nucleotides match TRBD2. Losses at the gene ends were 5 bases for V and 6 bases for J; bases not matched to a gene: 8. The CDR3 spans 15 residues. The germline V gene encodes CDR1 MDHEN and CDR2 SYDVKM. CDR3 sequence (DNA): TGTGCCAGCAGTCCGAGTAGCGGGAGCCGCAATGAGCAGTTCTTC. This codes for CASSPSSGSRNEQFF.